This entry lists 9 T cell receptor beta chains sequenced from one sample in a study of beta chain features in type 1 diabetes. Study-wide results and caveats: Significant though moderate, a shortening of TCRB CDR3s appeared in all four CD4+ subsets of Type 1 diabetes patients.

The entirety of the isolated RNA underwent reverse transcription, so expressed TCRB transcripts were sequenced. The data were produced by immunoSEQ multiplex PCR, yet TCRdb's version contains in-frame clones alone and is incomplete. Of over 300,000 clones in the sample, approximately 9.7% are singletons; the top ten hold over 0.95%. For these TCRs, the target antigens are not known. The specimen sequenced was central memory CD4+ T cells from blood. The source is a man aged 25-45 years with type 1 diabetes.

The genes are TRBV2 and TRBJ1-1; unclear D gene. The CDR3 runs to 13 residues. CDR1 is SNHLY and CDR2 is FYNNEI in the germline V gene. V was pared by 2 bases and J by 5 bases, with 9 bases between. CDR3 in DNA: TGTGCCAGCAGTGAACGGGAGGGAACTGAAGCTTTCTTT. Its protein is CASSEREGTEAFF.

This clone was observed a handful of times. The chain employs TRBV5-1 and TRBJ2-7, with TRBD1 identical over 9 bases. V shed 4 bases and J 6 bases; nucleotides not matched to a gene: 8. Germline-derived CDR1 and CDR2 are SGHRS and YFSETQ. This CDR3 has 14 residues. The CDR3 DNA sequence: TGCGCCAGCAGCCTGGGACAGGGTGTGCGCGAGCAGTACTTC. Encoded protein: CASSLGQGVREQYF.

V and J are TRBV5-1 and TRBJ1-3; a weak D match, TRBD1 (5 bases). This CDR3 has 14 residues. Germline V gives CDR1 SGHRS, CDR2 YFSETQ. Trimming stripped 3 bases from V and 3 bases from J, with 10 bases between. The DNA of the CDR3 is TGCGCCAGCAGCTCTCAGGGCGGTGGAAACACCATATATTTT. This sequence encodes CASSSQGGGNTIYF. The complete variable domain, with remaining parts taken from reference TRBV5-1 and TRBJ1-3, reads KAGVTQTPRYLIKTRGQQVTLSCSPISGHRSVSWYQQTPGQGLQFLFEYFSETQRNKGNFPGRFSGRQFSNSRSEMNVSTLELGDSALYLCASSSQGGGNTIYFGEGSWLTVV.

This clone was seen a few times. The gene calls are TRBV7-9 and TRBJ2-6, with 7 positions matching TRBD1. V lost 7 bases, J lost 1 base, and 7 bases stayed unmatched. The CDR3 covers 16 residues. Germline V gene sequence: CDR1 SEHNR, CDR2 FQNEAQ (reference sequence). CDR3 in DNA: TGTGCCAGCACTCCGGGACAGTATTCTGGGGCCAACGTCCTGACTTTC. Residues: CASTPGQYSGANVLTF. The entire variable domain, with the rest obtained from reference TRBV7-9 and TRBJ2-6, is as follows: DTGVSQNPRHKITKRGQNVTFRCDPISEHNRLYWYRQTLGQGPEFLTYFQNEAQLEKSRLLSDRFSAERPKGSFSTLEIQRTEQGDSAMYLCASTPGQYSGANVLTFGAGSRLTVL.

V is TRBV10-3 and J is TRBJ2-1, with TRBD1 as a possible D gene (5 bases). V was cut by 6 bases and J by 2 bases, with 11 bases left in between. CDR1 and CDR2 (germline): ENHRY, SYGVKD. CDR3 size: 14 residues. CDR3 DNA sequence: TGTGCCATCAGCCCAGGGTTGACCTACAATGAGCAGTTCTTC. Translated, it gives CAISPGLTYNEQFF.

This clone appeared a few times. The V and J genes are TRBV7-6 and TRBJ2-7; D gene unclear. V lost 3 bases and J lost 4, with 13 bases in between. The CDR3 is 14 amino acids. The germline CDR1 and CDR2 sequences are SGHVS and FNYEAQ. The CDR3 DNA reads TGTGCCAGCAGCTTGGTGATGGGCAGGTACGAGCAGTACTTC. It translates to CASSLVMGRYEQYF.

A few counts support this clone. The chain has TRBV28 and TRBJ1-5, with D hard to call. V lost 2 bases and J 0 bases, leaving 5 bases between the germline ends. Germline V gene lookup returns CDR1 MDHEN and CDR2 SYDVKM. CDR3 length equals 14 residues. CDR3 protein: CASSLPYSNQPQHF. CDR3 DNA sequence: TGTGCCAGCAGTTTACCGTATAGCAATCAGCCCCAGCATTTT.

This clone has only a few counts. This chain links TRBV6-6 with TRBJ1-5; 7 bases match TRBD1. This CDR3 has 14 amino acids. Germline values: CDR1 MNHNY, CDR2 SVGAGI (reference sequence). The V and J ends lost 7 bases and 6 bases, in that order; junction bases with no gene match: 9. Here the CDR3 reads CASILGGGGQPQHF. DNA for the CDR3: TGTGCCAGCATACTAGGAGGGGGCGGTCAGCCCCAGCATTTT.

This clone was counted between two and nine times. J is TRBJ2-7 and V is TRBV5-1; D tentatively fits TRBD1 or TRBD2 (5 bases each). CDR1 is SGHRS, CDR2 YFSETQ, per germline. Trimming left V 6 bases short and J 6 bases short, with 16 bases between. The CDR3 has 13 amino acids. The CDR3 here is CASTGAKPTEQYF. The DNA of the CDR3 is TGCGCCAGCACCGGGGCCAAACCAACCGAGCAGTACTTC.